These 32 T cell receptor beta chains share one sample of origin, sequenced in a study of T cell changes during pregnancy in multiple sclerosis. Data came from immunoSEQ multiplex PCR; TCRdb stores just in-frame clones and leaves some out. There are about 70,000 clones in the sample; roughly 94% occur only once, and 0.45% to 0.7% lies in the top ten. Sample: peripheral blood, taken in the third trimester of pregnancy. All receptors come from a female donor with multiple sclerosis, enrolled in a pregnancy study.

V gene TRBV30 combines with J gene TRBJ1-1, with D maybe TRBD1 (6 bases). The CDR3 length is 15 residues. Germline V CDR1 and CDR2: GTSNPN, SVGIG (reference sequence). V dropped 3 bases and J dropped 4 bases, with 18 bases sitting between them. The CDR3 sequence is CAWSPTGKKGTEAFF. As DNA, the CDR3 is TGTGCCTGGAGCCCGACAGGAAAGAAGGGCACTGAAGCTTTCTTT.

The gene calls are TRBV18 and TRBJ2-5; 8 bases align to TRBD2. Germline V gives CDR1 KGHSH, CDR2 LQKENI. This CDR3 comprises 16 residues. V trimming: 1 base; J trimming: 1 base; junction bases outside the gene matches: 5. The CDR3 DNA reads as TGTGCCAGCTCACCACTGGTAGCGGGGATCCAAGAGACCCAGTACTTC. Its translation is CASSPLVAGIQETQYF.

The V and J genes are TRBV7-2 and TRBJ2-7; TRBD2 matches at 7 bases. The CDR3 length is 14 residues. V shed 1 base and J 6 bases; nucleotides not matched to a gene: 6. Germline loops: CDR1 SGHTA, CDR2 FQGNSA. CDR3 nucleotides: TGTGCCAGCAGCTTAGGGGTCGCGGGAGCCGAGCAGTACTTC. It is translated as CASSLGVAGAEQYF.

J is TRBJ1-6 and V is TRBV20-1; D gene uncertain. In germline, CDR1 is DFQATT, CDR2 SNEGSKA (reference sequence). The CDR3 is 11 amino acids. V shed 0 bases and J shed 13 bases, with 7 bases lying between them. The CDR3 sequence is CSARDGGPLHF. For the CDR3, the DNA is TGCAGTGCTAGAGATGGAGGGCCCCTCCACTTT.

The chain is built from TRBV7-3 and TRBJ2-3; 9 bases line up with TRBD2. Germline CDR1 reads SGHTA; CDR2 reads FQGTGA. The trim removed 3 bases at V and 3 bases at J, leaving 4 bases unmatched. The CDR3 is made up of 15 amino acids. The CDR3 coding sequence is TGTGCCAGCAGCTTGGGCGGGGGGGCGACAGATACGCAGTATTTT. Translation: CASSLGGGATDTQYF.

The CDR3 nucleotides read TGCGCCAGCAGTGCCCCAGGGGATGCTCAGCCCCAGCATTTT. It yields the protein CASSAPGDAQPQHF. V gene TRBV10-1 combines with J gene TRBJ1-5; tentative D call: TRBD1 (6 bases). Looked up from germline, CDR1 is WNHNN and CDR2 is SYGVQD (reference sequence). This CDR3 has 14 amino acids. V dropped 4 bases and J dropped 6 bases, with 13 bases sitting between them.

The chain carries TRBV18 and TRBJ2-3, with D perhaps TRBD1 (5 bases). Germline V gives CDR1 KGHSH, CDR2 LQKENI. V lost 1 base, J lost 1 base, and 15 bases lay in between. This CDR3 contains 17 residues. This CDR3 is CASSPRQIPTGTDTQYF. The CDR3 DNA sequence: TGTGCCAGCTCACCACGACAGATACCTACGGGCACAGATACGCAGTATTTT.

The V and J genes are TRBV7-8 and TRBJ1-5, with 10 bases aligning to TRBD1. The junction had 9 bases not matched to a gene; V was cut back by 4 bases and J by 6 bases. The germline V gene encodes CDR1 SGHVS and CDR2 FQNEAQ. The CDR3 is 16 amino acids. Written as DNA, the CDR3 is TGTGCCAGCAGCTCAAGACAGGGGGCCCCAGGTCAGCCCCAGCATTTT. Translated: CASSSRQGAPGQPQHF.

In this sample, this clone turned up once. This chain uses TRBV19 with TRBJ1-1; 7 nucleotides align to TRBD1. The germline V gene encodes CDR1 LNHDA and CDR2 SQIVND (reference sequence). The CDR3 totals 15 residues. The V gene end was trimmed by 4 bases and the J gene end by 10 bases; junction bases not matched to a gene: 15. In DNA form, the CDR3 reads TGTGCCAGTAGTAACGTTGCACAGGGGCTAAGTGGAGCTTTCTTT. It encodes CASSNVAQGLSGAFF.

The gene calls are TRBV13 and TRBJ2-3, with 7 nucleotides matching TRBD1. V dropped 4 bases and J dropped 1; count of bases not matched to a gene: 5. In germline, CDR1 is PRHDT, CDR2 FYEKMQ (reference sequence). CDR3 length: 15 amino acids. The chain's CDR3 is CASSSGQVGTDTQYF. CDR3 nucleotides: TGTGCCAGCAGCTCTGGACAGGTAGGCACAGATACGCAGTATTTT.

The rearrangement uses TRBV10-3 and TRBJ2-5, with 10 bases matching TRBD1. The CDR3 spans 17 residues. Trimming took 6 bases from V and 1 from J; bases not matched to a gene: 11. Germline CDR1 and CDR2: ENHRY and SYGVKD. CDR3 protein: CAISPRQGAGGQETQYF. The CDR3, as DNA: TGTGCCATCAGCCCAAGACAGGGGGCGGGAGGCCAAGAGACCCAGTACTTC.

The chain has TRBV10-2 and TRBJ2-7; 9 bases fit TRBD1. CDR3 length: 14 residues. Germline values: CDR1 WSHSY, CDR2 SAAADI. Trimming cost V 7 bases and J 2 bases; bases outside gene matches: 6. The CDR3 here is CASTFGQGPYEQYF. CDR3 DNA sequence: TGCGCCAGCACTTTCGGACAGGGGCCCTACGAGCAGTACTTC.

The chain links TRBV18 to TRBJ1-1, with 9 bases fitting TRBD1. Germline lookup yields CDR1 KGHSH and CDR2 LQKENI. The CDR3 length is 14 residues. The V gene end was trimmed by 6 bases and the J gene end by 5 bases; junction bases not matched to a gene: 7. The CDR3: CASSPVTGGTEAFF. The CDR3, as DNA: TGTGCCAGCTCGCCAGTGACAGGGGGTACTGAAGCTTTCTTT.

The rearrangement joins TRBV29-1 to TRBJ2-5; 10 bases are shared with TRBD1. The CDR3 covers 15 residues. Unmatched junction bases numbered 7, after V lost 5 bases and J lost 1 base. Germline V gene sequence: CDR1 SQVTM, CDR2 ANQGSEA. CDR3: CSVRQGASSQETQYF. Written as DNA, the CDR3 is TGCAGCGTTAGACAGGGGGCTTCCTCCCAAGAGACCCAGTACTTC.

The chain carries TRBV5-4 and TRBJ2-5; the D gene is possibly TRBD2 (7 bases). Trimming took off 4 bases at V and 5 bases at J, with 18 bases between the two ends. The CDR3 has 15 amino acids. Germline CDR1 reads SGHNT; CDR2 reads YYREEE (reference sequence). The CDR3 DNA sequence: TGTGCCAGCAGCCGGGGAAGGGGGGGAAGGGAGACCCAGTACTTC. Translated: CASSRGRGGRETQYF.

V gene TRBV27 combines with J gene TRBJ1-1, with D tentatively TRBD1 (6 bases). V lost 6 bases to trimming and J lost 4 bases, with 18 bases between them. The CDR3 runs 15 residues. Germline CDR1 MNHEY, CDR2 SMNVEV (reference sequence). The CDR3 DNA reads as TGTGCCAGCAGGTCGCATCAGGGGTCGGGCACTGAAGCTTTCTTT. Its translation: CASRSHQGSGTEAFF.

The CDR3 spells CASFSSGGRTGELFF. DNA for the CDR3: TGTGCCAGCTTCTCCTCGGGGGGGCGGACCGGGGAGCTGTTTTTT. This sequence joins TRBV2 and TRBJ2-2, with 8 positions matching TRBD2. Germline CDR1 and CDR2: SNHLY and FYNNEI. J was trimmed by 5 bases and V by 8 bases; bases with no gene match: 10. The CDR3 length is 15 residues. Supplemented by reference TRBV2 and TRBJ2-2, the full variable domain reads EPEVTQTPSHQVTQMGQEVILRCVPISNHLYFYWYRQILGQKVEFLVSFYNNEISEKSEIFDDQFSVERPDGSNFTLKIRSTKLEDSAMYFCASFSSGGRTGELFFGEGSRLTVL.

CDR3 coding DNA: TGTGCCAGCAGCGCATCCCCGGGACAGGGGAATGAAAAACTGTTTTTT. Residues: CASSASPGQGNEKLFF. The chain uses TRBV9 and TRBJ1-4; 10 bases line up with TRBD1. This CDR3 spans 16 amino acids. The germline V gene encodes CDR1 SGDLS and CDR2 YYNGEE. J lost 5 bases, V lost 3 bases, and 7 bases had no gene match.

This rearrangement joins TRBV7-6 to TRBJ2-3; D remains ambiguous. The CDR3 consists of 12 residues. V lost 4 bases to trimming and J lost 4 bases, with 6 bases between them. The germline V gene encodes CDR1 SGHVS and CDR2 FNYEAQ. The CDR3 nucleotides read TGTGCCAGCAGCTCATCCCCAGATACGCAGTATTTT. Amino acids: CASSSSPDTQYF. The full variable domain, with the rest looked up from reference TRBV7-6 and TRBJ2-3, is GAGVSQSPRYKVTKRGQDVALRCDPISGHVSLYWYRQALGQGPEFLTYFNYEAQQDKSGLPNDRFSAERPEGSISTLTIQRTEQRDSAMYRCASSSSPDTQYFGPGTRLTVL.

CDR3 DNA: TGTGCCAGCAGCTCCAGGGATTGGGATCAGCCCCAGCATTTT. Translating it yields CASSSRDWDQPQHF. The chain has TRBV7-9 and TRBJ1-5, with D tentatively TRBD1 (5 bases). Germline assignment: CDR1 SEHNR and CDR2 FQNEAQ (reference sequence). The CDR3 covers 14 residues. V lost 4 bases, J lost 5 bases, and 12 bases lay in between.

The chain is built from TRBV6-5 and TRBJ2-7; 7 bases align to TRBD1. V shed 5 bases and J 2 bases; nucleotides not matched to a gene: 9. This CDR3 has 15 amino acids. Germline CDR1 and CDR2: MNHEY and SVGAGI. The CDR3 sequence: CASSPIRDRAYEQYF. As DNA, the CDR3 is TGTGCCAGCAGTCCAATCCGGGACAGAGCCTACGAGCAGTACTTC.

The chain has TRBV7-2 and TRBJ1-6; perhaps TRBD1 as D (5 bases). This CDR3 has 17 residues. V lost 1 base to trimming and J lost 9 bases, with 19 bases between them. CDR1 SGHTA and CDR2 FQGNSA come from the germline V gene. Here the CDR3 reads CASSLDPQVLAGSPLHF. Here the CDR3 DNA reads TGTGCCAGCAGCTTAGACCCACAGGTCCTCGCCGGTTCACCCCTCCACTTT.

The V and J genes are TRBV6-6 and TRBJ2-7, with a weak D call TRBD2 (6 bases). Germline V lookup: CDR1 MNHNY, CDR2 SVGAGI (reference sequence). The CDR3 has 15 residues. The V end lost 2 bases, the J end lost 2 bases, and 13 bases lay between the germline ends. CDR3 in DNA: TGTGCCAGCAGTTACCCCCGGGACTCCCCCTACGAGCAGTACTTC. Its translation: CASSYPRDSPYEQYF.

The CDR3 bases are TGCAGCGCCGGGGGGCAGCCTGTTAACTATGGCTACACCTTC. Its protein product is CSAGGQPVNYGYTF. The genes are TRBV29-1 and TRBJ1-2, with a tentative D call TRBD1 (6 bases). Per the germline V gene, CDR1 is SQVTM and CDR2 is ANQGSEA. This CDR3 is built from 14 residues. Between the trimmed V and J ends, which lost 7 bases and 1 base, there was a span of 16 bases.

The rearrangement links TRBV5-4 to TRBJ2-1; a possible D gene is TRBD2 (5 bases). This CDR3 region has 15 residues. Germline V gives CDR1 SGHNT, CDR2 YYREEE (reference sequence). V was shortened by 3 bases and J by 3 bases, with 13 bases between the two germline ends. The CDR3: CASSSPGGGYNEQFF. In nucleotides, the CDR3 is TGTGCCAGCAGCTCCCCCGGAGGCGGCTACAATGAGCAGTTCTTC. Drawing the rest from reference TRBV5-4 and TRBJ2-1, the complete variable domain is ETGVTQSPTHLIKTRGQQVTLRCSSQSGHNTVSWYQQALGQGPQFIFQYYREEENGRGNFPPRFSGLQFPNYSSELNVNALELDDSALYLCASSSPGGGYNEQFFGPGTRLTVL.

The V gene is TRBV13, the J gene TRBJ2-1, with 15 bases matching TRBD2. Trimming removed 5 bases from V and 2 bases from J; junction bases left unmatched: 13. The CDR3 is 20 residues long. CDR1 PRHDT and CDR2 FYEKMQ come from the germline V gene (reference sequence). This CDR3 reads CASSAPGGTSGGPPYNEQFF. The CDR3 DNA reads TGTGCCAGCAGCGCCCCAGGTGGGACTAGCGGGGGGCCACCCTACAATGAGCAGTTCTTC. The full variable domain, in which reference TRBV13 and TRBJ2-1 provide the parts outside the CDR3, is AAGVIQSPRHLIKEKRETATLKCYPIPRHDTVYWYQQGPGQDPQFLISFYEKMQSDKGSIPDRFSAQQFSDYHSELNMSSLELGDSALYFCASSAPGGTSGGPPYNEQFFGPGTRLTVL.

The gene calls are TRBV19 and TRBJ2-2, with 9 bases aligning to TRBD1. CDR3 length equals 18 residues. Germline values: CDR1 LNHDA, CDR2 SQIVND (reference sequence). J was trimmed by 6 bases and V by 5 bases; bases with no gene match: 16. The CDR3 is CASSVKTGGTGWSGELFF. CDR3 nucleotide sequence: TGTGCCAGTAGTGTCAAAACTGGGGGGACAGGGTGGTCCGGGGAGCTGTTTTTT.

The sample holds one count of this clone. This sequence joins TRBV7-3 and TRBJ2-5; maybe TRBD2 (7 bases). Germline V lookup: CDR1 SGHTA, CDR2 FQGTGA. Deletions cut 8 bases from V and 1 base from J, with 11 bases between. This CDR3 has 13 residues. CDR3 bases: TGTGCCAGCGGACGGGGGGCCCAAGAGACCCAGTACTTC. Protein product: CASGRGAQETQYF. The full variable domain, with the rest looked up from reference TRBV7-3 and TRBJ2-5, is GAGVSQTPSNKVTEKGKYVELRCDPISGHTALYWYRQSLGQGPEFLIYFQGTGAADDSGLPNDRFFAVRPEGSVSTLKIQRTERGDSAVYLCASGRGAQETQYFGPGTRLLVL.

In its sample, this clone was seen once. The rearrangement links TRBV5-4 to TRBJ2-1; 10 nucleotides align to TRBD2. Trimming cost V 4 bases and J 2 bases; bases outside gene matches: 6. This CDR3 has 16 amino acids. The germline gives CDR1 SGHNT, CDR2 YYREEE (reference sequence). The CDR3 sequence is CASSPLAGATYNEQFF. The CDR3 DNA sequence: TGTGCCAGCAGCCCCCTAGCGGGGGCCACCTACAATGAGCAGTTCTTC.

This chain connects TRBV7-2 to TRBJ2-3, with 15 nucleotides matching TRBD2. The CDR3 is 19 amino acids. V lost 4 bases and J lost 2; bases outside the gene matches: 10. Germline V gene sequence: CDR1 SGHTA, CDR2 FQGNSA. CDR3 region: CASSWPGLAGGSPTDTQYF. The CDR3 DNA follows: TGTGCCAGCAGCTGGCCGGGACTAGCGGGGGGCTCCCCCACAGATACGCAGTATTTT.

The gene calls are TRBV10-3 and TRBJ2-1; 7 nucleotides match TRBD2. V lost 2 bases and J lost 3; bases outside the gene matches: 7. This CDR3 contains 16 residues. Germline V lookup: CDR1 ENHRY, CDR2 SYGVKD. CDR3 nucleotides: TGTGCCATCAGTGAGGGTCTCGGGGGGATCTACAATGAGCAGTTCTTC. Translation: CAISEGLGGIYNEQFF.

The rearrangement links TRBV19 to TRBJ1-1; D remains ambiguous. The CDR3 has 13 amino acids. The germline CDR1 and CDR2 sequences are LNHDA and SQIVND (reference sequence). Trimming removed 7 bases from V and 2 bases from J, with 11 bases in between. CDR3 DNA sequence: TGTGCCAGTACGTTACAGACCAACACTGAAGCTTTCTTT. Translated: CASTLQTNTEAFF.